This TCR beta chain was identified during a study of blood T cell repertoires in COVID-19. Study at large: Italy, Spain and the United States were the sources of the convalescent and acute COVID-19 samples. PBMCs, B-cell-depleted T cells, or T cells were the source of the cDNA or gDNA that made up the material.

This table comes from immunoSEQ multiplex PCR, and its TCRdb copy is limited to in-frame clones, with some not included. The data contain almost 200,000 clones, 80% to 90% of them seen just once; the ten biggest clones take up 0.78%. This clone showed up just once. Germline V gene data show CDR1 as KGHSH and CDR2 as LQKENI. Trimming removed 8 bases from V and 4 bases from J; junction bases left unmatched: 9. The CDR3 consists of 15 residues. The sequenced material came from peripheral blood. The receptor was derived from a woman in her seventies with acute or convalescent COVID-19. The chain uses TRBV18 and TRBJ1-2; 11 bases are a match to TRBD1. The CDR3 coding sequence is TGTGCCAGCCAGGACAGGGGGCGGCTCGGCTATGGCTACACCTTC. Translated: CASQDRGRLGYGYTF.